This T cell receptor beta chain comes out of a study of memory CD4+ T cells and cytomegalovirus serostatus. The method was immunoSEQ multiplex PCR; TCRdb's version includes in-frame clones alone and lacks a portion of them. The table includes some 49,000 clones, around 80% detected once. The sort gate was single viable CD3+CD4+CD8-CD45RO+ cells for memory CD4+ T cells. CMV serostatus came from serum IgG against pp150, pp28, p38, p52. CD4+ T cells were isolated by positive magnetic selection. V was pared by 4 bases and J by 5 bases, with 12 bases between. Germline CDR1 and CDR2: MNHEY and SVGAGI. This CDR3 region has 15 residues.

The V call is TRBV6-5, the J call TRBJ1-6; no clear D. The source is an adult in good health and CMV-seronegative. The specimen sequenced was memory CD4+ T cells from blood. CDR3 amino acids: CASSSTGPNNSPLHF. The CDR3 DNA follows: TGTGCCAGCAGTTCTACCGGGCCTAATAATTCACCCCTCCACTTT.